These 25 T cell receptor beta chains originate from one sample sequenced in a study of CD8+ T cells in alopecia areata. RNA was extracted and reverse transcribed into cDNA as the sequencing template. Clones were sequenced by immunoSEQ multiplex PCR, and TCRdb holds only the in-frame ones, with some missing. The sample lists 150,000 or so clones; 85% to 90% were seen once. Sequenced material: CD8+ T cells sorted from blood, taken at week 0. Receptors were obtained from a human donor with alopecia areata.

The rearrangement uses TRBV10-2 and TRBJ2-2; no reliable D call. Germline assignment: CDR1 WSHSY and CDR2 SAAADI. There are 13 residues in the CDR3. V was pared by 1 base and J by 3 bases, with 3 bases between. The CDR3 bases are TGCGCCAGCAGTGAGTGGGACACCGGGGAGCTGTTTTTT. As protein: CASSEWDTGELFF.

The J gene is TRBJ2-3, the V gene TRBV7-3, with unresolved D. With 5 bases removed from V and 0 bases from J, the gap between germline ends came to 12 bases. Looked up from germline, CDR1 is SGHTA and CDR2 is FQGTGA. CDR3 length: 15 residues. In nucleotides, the CDR3 is TGTGCCAGCAGCCGAGTCACATCCAGCACAGATACGCAGTATTTT. It yields the protein CASSRVTSSTDTQYF.

This clone was observed a few times. Other DNA sequences in this sample translate to the same CDR3. The V gene is TRBV6-5, the J gene TRBJ1-1; D possibly corresponds to TRBD1 (5 bases). Germline loops: CDR1 MNHEY, CDR2 SVGAGI. This CDR3 region has 12 residues. The V and J ends lost 2 bases and 5 bases respectively, with 6 bases between them. Written as DNA, the CDR3 is TGTGCCAGCAGTTACGGGGGAACTGAAGCTTTCTTT. It yields the protein CASSYGGTEAFF.

The chain has TRBV29-1 and TRBJ2-1; D is perhaps TRBD1 (5 bases). Germline V CDR1 and CDR2: SQVTM, ANQGSEA. Trimming pared 3 bases from V and 6 bases from J, leaving 9 bases between. This CDR3 contains 12 residues. CDR3 amino acids: CSVDSGSNEQFF. The CDR3 DNA is TGCAGCGTTGACTCAGGGTCCAATGAGCAGTTCTTC.

The chain uses TRBV29-1 and TRBJ2-6; 9 bases match TRBD1. Trimming removed 1 base from V and 0 bases from J; junction bases left unmatched: 7. This CDR3 is built from 18 residues. Germline lookup yields CDR1 SQVTM and CDR2 ANQGSEA. DNA for the CDR3: TGCAGCGTTGAAGGACAGGGGGGGCCACTCTCTGGGGCCAACGTCCTGACTTTC. Its protein product is CSVEGQGGPLSGANVLTF. Based on the CDR3 plus reference TRBV29-1 and TRBJ2-6, the full variable domain is SAVISQKPSRDICQRGTSLTIQCQVDSQVTMMFWYRQQPGQSLTLIATANQGSEATYESGFVIDKFPISRPNLTFSTLTVSNMSPEDSSIYLCSVEGQGGPLSGANVLTFGAGSRLTVL.

The CDR3: CATEQYPEQFF. For the CDR3, the DNA is TGTGCCACCGAACAATATCCTGAGCAGTTCTTC. The rearrangement joins TRBV19 to TRBJ2-1, with D uncertain. V dropped 10 bases and J dropped 9 bases, with 13 bases sitting between them. CDR3 length equals 11 residues. The V gene's germline CDR1 is LNHDA and CDR2 SQIVND (reference sequence).

This chain links TRBV7-6 with TRBJ2-3; D possibly corresponds to TRBD2 (5 bases). From germline, CDR1 is SGHVS and CDR2 FNYEAQ. CDR3 length: 12 amino acids. Trimming pared 3 bases from V and 4 bases from J, leaving 5 bases between. The CDR3 loop is CASSFGADTQYF. CDR3 sequence (DNA): TGTGCCAGCAGCTTCGGGGCAGATACGCAGTATTTT.

In its sample, this clone was seen once. Other DNA sequences in this sample translate to the same CDR3. The V call is TRBV27, the J call TRBJ2-7; D may correspond to TRBD1 or TRBD2 (5 bases each). The CDR3 loop spans 13 amino acids. Trimming removed 3 bases from V and 2 bases from J, with 8 bases in between. The V gene's germline CDR1 is MNHEY and CDR2 SMNVEV (reference sequence). CDR3 amino acids: CASSLGRTYEQYF. CDR3 in DNA: TGTGCCAGCAGTTTGGGACGGACCTACGAGCAGTACTTC.

The chain combines TRBV19 with TRBJ1-4, with D uncertain. The germline CDR1 and CDR2 sequences are LNHDA and SQIVND (reference sequence). V was clipped by 7 bases and J by 5 bases, with 5 bases between them. The CDR3 sequence is 11 residues long. CDR3 in amino acids: CASNGNEKLFF. CDR3 in DNA: TGTGCCAGTAATGGGAATGAAAAACTGTTTTTT.

The chain carries TRBV27 and TRBJ2-2; a possible D gene is TRBD1 (5 bases). CDR1 and CDR2 (germline): MNHEY, SMNVEV (reference sequence). The CDR3 spans 15 residues. The V end was cut by 5 bases, the J end by 3 bases, with 13 bases between. CDR3 in amino acids: CASSLQGFHTGELFF. DNA for the CDR3: TGTGCCAGCAGTCTCCAGGGCTTCCACACCGGGGAGCTGTTTTTT.

The chain combines TRBV10-2 with TRBJ2-7; 10 bases line up with TRBD1. The germline gives CDR1 WSHSY, CDR2 SAAADI. The junction had 9 bases not matched to a gene; V was cut back by 6 bases and J by 7 bases. The CDR3 contains 14 residues. The CDR3 nucleotides are TGCGCCAGCAGGCCGGGACAGGGGTACGAAGAGCAGTACTTC. Translating gives CASRPGQGYEEQYF.

The chain links TRBV27 to TRBJ2-3, with unresolved D. The CDR3 runs 14 residues. Per germline, CDR1 MNHEY and CDR2 SMNVEV (reference sequence). V was pared by 2 bases and J by 1 base, with 7 bases between. The CDR3 DNA sequence: TGTGCCAGCAGTTTAATTCTTCGCACAGATACGCAGTATTTT. Its protein is CASSLILRTDTQYF.

This clone was counted only a few times. The genes are TRBV7-8 and TRBJ1-5, with D maybe TRBD1 (5 bases). The CDR3 runs to 16 residues. Looked up from germline, CDR1 is SGHVS and CDR2 is FQNEAQ. Trimming pared 4 bases from V and 4 bases from J, leaving 17 bases between. The CDR3 DNA is TGTGCCAGCAGCTCATACAGGACGCCATGGAATCAGCCCCAGCATTTT. Protein product: CASSSYRTPWNQPQHF.

This chain links TRBV4-2 with TRBJ2-7; 10 bases map to TRBD2. This CDR3 has 17 residues. From germline, CDR1 is LGHNA and CDR2 YNFKEQ. J gave up 0 bases and V 8 bases, and 13 bases lay outside the gene matches. CDR3 protein: CASRGSGGPSSSYEQYF. The CDR3 bases are TGTGCCAGCCGGGGTAGCGGGGGGCCATCAAGCTCCTACGAGCAGTACTTC.

This chain uses TRBV27 with TRBJ1-2; D is unclear. This CDR3 is built from 13 residues. CDR1 and CDR2 (germline): MNHEY, SMNVEV (reference sequence). Trimming shortened V by 6 bases and J by 7 bases, and 15 bases separated the two germline ends. The CDR3 region has the DNA TGTGCCAGCAGCAGAGGACCGGCGGGTGGCTACACCTTC. The encoded protein is CASSRGPAGGYTF.

This clone has just a few counts. The gene calls are TRBV29-1 and TRBJ2-2; D is undetermined. Trimming shortened V by 2 bases and J by 1 base, and 5 bases separated the two germline ends. Germline loops: CDR1 SQVTM, CDR2 ANQGSEA. This CDR3 comprises 13 residues. The CDR3: CSVEWRNTGELFF. CDR3 nucleotides: TGCAGCGTTGAATGGCGGAACACCGGGGAGCTGTTTTTT.

This clone occurred once. This CDR3 is CASSGYDADQPQHF. In nucleotides, the CDR3 is TGTGCCAGCAGTGGGTATGACGCTGATCAGCCCCAGCATTTT. J is TRBJ1-5 and V is TRBV2; D call uncertain. Germline V gene sequence: CDR1 SNHLY, CDR2 FYNNEI. The germline V and J ends were trimmed by 4 bases and 5 bases, with 12 bases remaining between them. The CDR3 runs to 14 residues.

Details on this clone: Other DNA sequences from this sample encode an identical CDR3 as well. CDR3 nucleotide sequence: TGTGCCAGCAGCCTAGCGGGGTTCTACAATGAGCAGTTCTTC. Translated, it gives CASSLAGFYNEQFF. V usage is TRBV5-6 and J usage is TRBJ2-1, with 9 positions matching TRBD2. This CDR3 is built from 14 residues. The junction had 2 bases not matched to a gene; V was cut back by 4 bases and J by 3 bases. Germline-derived CDR1 and CDR2 are SGHDT and YYEEEE.

The V and J genes are TRBV6-6 and TRBJ1-5; 8 nucleotides agree with TRBD1. The germline V gene has CDR1 MNHNY and CDR2 SVGAGI (reference sequence). The CDR3 loop spans 15 amino acids. V dropped 5 bases and J dropped 4; count of bases not matched to a gene: 7. This CDR3 reads CASSEAGGWNQPQHF. CDR3 coding DNA: TGTGCCAGCAGTGAGGCAGGGGGCTGGAATCAGCCCCAGCATTTT.

The CDR3 protein is CASSDGRGLGSFNEKLFF. CDR3 in DNA: TGTGCCAGCAGTGACGGTCGTGGGCTAGGCTCATTTAATGAAAAACTGTTTTTT. This chain joins TRBV2 and TRBJ1-4; D remains unclear. The V gene's germline CDR1 is SNHLY and CDR2 FYNNEI. The CDR3 spans 18 residues. Between the trimmed V and J ends, which lost 3 bases and 4 bases, there was a span of 21 bases.

This clone was seen a single time. The rearrangement joins TRBV2 to TRBJ2-3; 8 bases align to TRBD2. CDR1 and CDR2 (germline): SNHLY, FYNNEI. After removal of 8 bases from V and 2 bases from J, the junction contained 9 bases not matched to a gene. CDR3 length equals 15 residues. CDR3 loop: CASPPGTSPTDTQYF. CDR3 in DNA: TGTGCCAGCCCGCCCGGGACTAGTCCCACAGATACGCAGTATTTT.

The chain links TRBV5-6 to TRBJ1-5, with D tentatively TRBD1 (5 bases). Trimming shortened V by 0 bases and J by 3 bases, and 7 bases separated the two germline ends. The CDR3 spans 14 residues. Germline V gene sequence: CDR1 SGHDT, CDR2 YYEEEE. The CDR3: CASSLGGLNQPQHF. The CDR3 DNA reads as TGTGCCAGCAGCTTGGGGGGCCTCAATCAGCCCCAGCATTTT.

The chain is built from TRBV30 and TRBJ2-7, with 11 bases identical to TRBD1. Germline CDR1 reads GTSNPN; CDR2 reads SVGIG (reference sequence). The CDR3 extends over 16 amino acids. V shed 2 bases and J 3 bases; nucleotides not matched to a gene: 9. CDR3 region: CAWSLGLGQGVYEQYF. The DNA for the CDR3 is TGTGCCTGGAGTCTTGGCCTGGGACAGGGGGTCTACGAGCAGTACTTC. The full variable domain, with the rest looked up from reference TRBV30 and TRBJ2-7, is SQTIHQWPATLVQPVGSPLSLECTVEGTSNPNLYWYRQAAGRGLQLLFYSVGIGQISSEVPQNLSASRPQDRQFILSSKKLLLSDSGFYLCAWSLGLGQGVYEQYFGPGTRLTVT.

The chain carries TRBV9 and TRBJ2-1; TRBD1 might be the D (6 bases). The CDR3 has 15 residues. Per germline, CDR1 SGDLS and CDR2 YYNGEE. V was shortened by 0 bases and J by 6 bases, with 13 bases between the two germline ends. The CDR3 loop reads CASSVARQVLNEQFF. CDR3 nucleotides: TGTGCCAGCAGCGTAGCGAGACAGGTTCTCAATGAGCAGTTCTTC.

The chain combines TRBV19 with TRBJ2-7; TRBD2 agrees at 7 bases. There are 16 residues in the CDR3. J was trimmed by 3 bases and V by 6 bases; bases with no gene match: 14. The V gene's germline CDR1 is LNHDA and CDR2 SQIVND (reference sequence). DNA for the CDR3: TGTGCCAGTAGCGGGCGGCTAGCGGTCCACCTCTACGAGCAGTACTTC. It specifies CASSGRLAVHLYEQYF.